This TCR beta chain was observed in a study of T cells in tumors after PD-1 blockade. Background on the study: Daily vismodegib 150 mg continued in a subset of anti-PD-1-treated patients.

Libraries were prepared by immunoSEQ multiplex PCR; TCRdb keeps only in-frame clonotypes and omits some of them. The table shows around 35,000 clones, with approximately 70% occurring only once. Trimming cost V 2 bases and J 4 bases; bases outside gene matches: 5. Germline assignment: CDR1 GTSNPN and CDR2 SVGIG (reference sequence). The CDR3 is 15 amino acids. The sample holds a few counts of this clone. Sample: PBMCs, taken after anti-PD-1 treatment. The V call is TRBV30, the J call TRBJ1-5; 10 bases match TRBD1. This sequence originates from a human donor with basal cell carcinoma. The CDR3 bases are TGTGCCTGGAGTATTGACAGGGGGCAAAATCAGCCCCAGCATTTT. This gives the protein CAWSIDRGQNQPQHF.